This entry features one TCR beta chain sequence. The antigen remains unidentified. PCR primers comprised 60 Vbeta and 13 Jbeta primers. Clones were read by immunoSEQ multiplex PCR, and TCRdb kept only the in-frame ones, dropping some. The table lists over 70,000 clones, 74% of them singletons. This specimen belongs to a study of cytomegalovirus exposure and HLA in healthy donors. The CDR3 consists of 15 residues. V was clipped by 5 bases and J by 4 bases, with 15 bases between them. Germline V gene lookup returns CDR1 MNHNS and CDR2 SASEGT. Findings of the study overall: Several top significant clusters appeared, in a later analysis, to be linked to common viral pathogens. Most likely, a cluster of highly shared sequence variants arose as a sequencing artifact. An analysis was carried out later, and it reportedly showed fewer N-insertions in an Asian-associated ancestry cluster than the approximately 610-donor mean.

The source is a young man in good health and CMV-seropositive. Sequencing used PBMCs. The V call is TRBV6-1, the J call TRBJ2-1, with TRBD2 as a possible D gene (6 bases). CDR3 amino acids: CASSFLTGTYNEQFF. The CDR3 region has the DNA TGTGCCAGCAGTTTTCTTACGGGGACTTACAATGAGCAGTTCTTC.